This T cell receptor (beta chain) was recorded in a study of CD8 T cells in ankylosing spondylitis (dated by TCRdb to about 2017). Broadly, across the study: T cell receptor beta repertoires were profiled in healthy donors and ankylosing spondylitis patients so that disease-linked TCR variants could be found. In total, the full study cohort was made up of 100 to 140 healthy donors and about two dozen ankylosing spondylitis patients. Peripheral blood samples were taken, and synovial fluid was additionally collected from ankylosing spondylitis patients.

Sequencer: Illumina HiSeq 2500. Quantitative 5'-RACE with molecular barcodes was used to prepare TCR beta libraries. The study's processing was this. A new computational method, built on a probabilistic model of VDJ rearrangement, was used to identify disease-linked TCR variants. TCRdb reprocessed the public reads (quality trimming at Q25 with fastp, clone calling with MiXCR) and kept in-frame beta chains. When rows share a CDR3 protein, they turn into one entry using the most common DNA and genes. Clone size and V and J calls follow TCRdb, not the original study. The sample table contains 200,000 to 250,000 distinct CDR3 sequences; only one count was recorded for around 17% of them. The ten largest clones add up to under 45% of the sample. Only a few counts were recorded for this clonotype. Its antigen remains undetermined. Qualities for individual bases were not recorded, and no much larger clone is one base off.

Summary of the overall study and its limitations: Some TCR beta motif variants had previously been reported in synovial fluid and blood of reactive arthritis patients, which suggested common disease-initiation mechanisms. Blood from ankylosing spondylitis patients appeared to be characterized by a TCR beta motif composed of under 10 highly homologous amino acid variants. The disease-linked clones had a CD8+ phenotype and were found at relatively low frequencies in peripheral blood. The disease-linked clones were reported to be significantly enriched in matched synovial fluid samples from ankylosing spondylitis patients.

The receptor was derived from a male donor with ankylosing spondylitis. The sequenced material came from blood, either unsorted or a sorted T cell fraction (not recorded which).

The CDR3 protein: CASSLSRNYNEQFF. The nucleotide sequence is given as TGTGCCAGCAGTTTGTCCAGGAACTACAATGAGCAGTTCTTC. The chain is made from TRBV12-3 or TRBV12-4 and TRBJ2-1; there is no confident call for the D gene. The CDR3 runs 14 residues from the cysteine to the phenylalanine. Only the CDR3 DNA stays, 42 bases, in frame from base 1. Trimming at the junction amounts to 3 bases on V and 3 bases on J, and the germline ends lie 9 bases apart.